Shown below are 6 T cell receptor beta chains from a single sample sequenced in a study of blood T cell repertoires in COVID-19. Repertoires were generated with immunoSEQ multiplex PCR, while TCRdb's copy carries only in-frame clones and drops some. The data hold about 190,000 clones, with about 80% observed a single time. What was sequenced was peripheral blood. The source of these receptors is a man aged 25 to 45 with active or convalescent COVID-19.

CDR3 sequence: CASSQDRDSFTGELFF. Here the CDR3 DNA reads TGCGCCAGCAGCCAAGATAGGGACTCTTTCACCGGGGAGCTGTTTTTT. This chain connects TRBV4-1 to TRBJ2-2; D is possibly TRBD2 (6 bases). The ends were cut back, 0 bases at V and 4 bases at J, with 12 bases in the middle. The germline CDR1 and CDR2 sequences are MGHRA and YSYEKL. This CDR3 region has 16 residues.

The CDR3 protein is CASSLDGQFTGELFF. As DNA, the CDR3 is TGCGCCAGCAGCTTGGATGGACAGTTCACCGGGGAGCTGTTTTTT. The chain couples TRBV5-1 to TRBJ2-2; D may be TRBD1 (6 bases). Deletions cut 0 bases from V and 4 bases from J, with 10 bases between. Looked up from germline, CDR1 is SGHRS and CDR2 is YFSETQ. There are 15 residues in the CDR3.

This chain connects TRBV6-1 to TRBJ1-4; possibly TRBD1 for D (5 bases). This CDR3 region has 13 residues. Germline V gene data show CDR1 as MNHNS and CDR2 as SASEGT. Trimming removed 1 base from V and 16 bases from J, with 16 bases in between. CDR3 protein: CASSEVGGWGGFF. DNA of the CDR3: TGTGCCAGCAGTGAAGTTGGTGGGTGGGGCGGGTTTTTT.

The chain carries TRBV6-5 and TRBJ1-4; no reliable D call. V was shortened by 0 bases and J by 2 bases, with 4 bases between the two germline ends. The CDR3 totals 14 residues. Germline CDR1 reads MNHEY; CDR2 reads SVGAGI. The CDR3: CASSYSQTNEKLFF. For the CDR3, the DNA is TGTGCCAGCAGTTACTCGCAGACTAATGAAAAACTGTTTTTT.

The chain couples TRBV9 to TRBJ1-2, with TRBD1 matching 11 bases. CDR3 size: 15 residues. In germline, CDR1 is SGDLS, CDR2 YYNGEE. J gave up 5 bases and V 3 bases, and 6 bases lay outside the gene matches. CDR3 amino acids: CASSATGTGGYGYTF. The CDR3 DNA is TGTGCCAGCAGCGCGACGGGGACAGGGGGATATGGCTACACCTTC. Variable domain in full (rest from reference TRBV9 and TRBJ1-2): DSGVTQTPKHLITATGQRVTLRCSPRSGDLSVYWYQQSLDQGLQFLIQYYNGEERAKGNILERFSAQQFPDLHSELNLSSLELGDSALYFCASSATGTGGYGYTFGSGTRLTVV.

The V gene is TRBV30, the J gene TRBJ1-1; D is unresolved. The CDR3 extends over 14 amino acids. Per the germline V gene, CDR1 is GTSNPN and CDR2 is SVGIG (reference sequence). Between the trimmed V and J ends, which lost 4 bases and 1 base, there was a span of 13 bases. The CDR3 DNA sequence: TGTGCCTGGAACCCCACACACCCGAACACTGAAGCTTTCTTT. It specifies CAWNPTHPNTEAFF.